The clone carrying this T cell receptor (beta chain) was found once. These data originate in a study of blood T cell repertoires in COVID-19. The V gene lost 5 bases and the J gene lost 1 base, with 14 bases spanning the gap. The CDR3 totals 15 residues. Germline CDR1 LNHDA, CDR2 SQIVND (reference sequence). The table came from immunoSEQ multiplex PCR; TCRdb's copy has only in-frame clones and leaves some out. Of 50,000 to 60,000 clones in the sample, around nine tenths were seen once. V usage is TRBV19 and J usage is TRBJ2-5; D not resolved. The sequenced sample consisted of peripheral blood. The receptor was isolated from a woman at least 80 years old with acute or convalescent COVID-19. The CDR3 nucleotides are TGTGCCAGTAGTCCGACTCATGTCTCCCAAGAGACCCAGTACTTC. Translating gives CASSPTHVSQETQYF.